This T cell receptor beta chain was sequenced in a study of T-cell memory formation after mild COVID-19. Study information: Largely, TCR clusters stayed within a single donor.

TCRdb independently ran MiXCR on the 5' RACE reads; one entry per CDR3 protein. The table includes around 420,000 distinct CDR3 sequences, more than 20% detected once. This clonotype was found once. What it binds is not known. Trimming removed 4 bases from V and 2 bases from J, with 16 bases in between. This CDR3 spans 15 amino acids. Per germline, CDR1 SGHDT and CDR2 YYEEEE. Findings of the study overall: Unconfirmed was the SARS-CoV-2 specificity of second-wave clones that peaked on day 37.

The J gene is TRBJ2-7, the V gene TRBV5-6; D is perhaps TRBD1 or TRBD2 (5 bases each). Sequences were obtained from PBMCs or a T cell subset sorted from them (not recorded which). The TCR comes from an adult woman who had mild COVID-19 (a few samples of this study predate the infection). Cell type and time point are not known. As DNA, the CDR3 is TGTGCCAGCAGCCCGGGGCAGGGAGCGCCCTACGAGCAGTACGTC. Protein sequence: CASSPGQGAPYEQYV.